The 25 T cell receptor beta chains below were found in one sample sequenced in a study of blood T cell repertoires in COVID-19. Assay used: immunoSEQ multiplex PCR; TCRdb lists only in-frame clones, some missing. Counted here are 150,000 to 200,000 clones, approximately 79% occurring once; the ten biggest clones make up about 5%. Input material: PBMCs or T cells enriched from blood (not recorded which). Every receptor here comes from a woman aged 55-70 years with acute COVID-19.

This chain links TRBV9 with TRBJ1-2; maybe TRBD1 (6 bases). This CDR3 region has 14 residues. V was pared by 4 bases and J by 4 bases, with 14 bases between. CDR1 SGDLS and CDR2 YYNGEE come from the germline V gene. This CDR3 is CASSLDSVSYGYTF. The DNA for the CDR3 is TGTGCCAGCAGCCTGGACAGTGTATCCTATGGCTACACCTTC. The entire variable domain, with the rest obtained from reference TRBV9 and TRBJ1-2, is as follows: DSGVTQTPKHLITATGQRVTLRCSPRSGDLSVYWYQQSLDQGLQFLIQYYNGEERAKGNILERFSAQQFPDLHSELNLSSLELGDSALYFCASSLDSVSYGYTFGSGTRLTVV.

The chain's CDR3 is CASSSFSGRAETGELFF. As DNA, the CDR3 is TGTGCCAGCAGCTCCTTTAGCGGGAGGGCGGAGACCGGGGAGCTGTTTTTT. This sequence joins TRBV5-6 and TRBJ2-2; TRBD2 aligns across 11 bases. Germline V gene data show CDR1 as SGHDT and CDR2 as YYEEEE. The ends lost 3 bases at V and 5 bases at J; junction bases unmatched: 9. The CDR3 totals 17 residues. The variable domain in full, completed from reference TRBV5-6 and TRBJ2-2, reads DAGVTQSPTHLIKTRGQQVTLRCSPKSGHDTVSWYQQALGQGPQFIFQYYEEEERQRGNFPDRFSGHQFPNYSSELNVNALLLGDSALYLCASSSFSGRAETGELFFGEGSRLTVL.

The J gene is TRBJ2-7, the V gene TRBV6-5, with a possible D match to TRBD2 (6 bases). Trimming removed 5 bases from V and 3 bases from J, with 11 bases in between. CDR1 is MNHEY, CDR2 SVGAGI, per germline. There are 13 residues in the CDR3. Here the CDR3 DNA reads TGTGCCAGCAGTCGGGACTTGTACTACGAGCAGTACGTC. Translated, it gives CASSRDLYYEQYV.

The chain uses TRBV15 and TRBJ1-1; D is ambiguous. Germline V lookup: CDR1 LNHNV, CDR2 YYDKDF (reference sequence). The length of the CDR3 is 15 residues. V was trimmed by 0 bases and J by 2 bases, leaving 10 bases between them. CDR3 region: CATSRDRGSNTEAFF. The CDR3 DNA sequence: TGTGCCACCAGCAGAGATCGGGGATCTAACACTGAAGCTTTCTTT.

The CDR3 nucleotides read TGTGCCAGCTCACAGGGGGCAACTAATGAAAAACTGTTTTTT. This gives the protein CASSQGATNEKLFF. The rearrangement uses TRBV18 and TRBJ1-4; weak D call: TRBD1 (6 bases). The CDR3 runs 14 residues. Germline V gene lookup returns CDR1 KGHSH and CDR2 LQKENI. Trimming took 4 bases from V and 0 from J, leaving 6 bases between them.

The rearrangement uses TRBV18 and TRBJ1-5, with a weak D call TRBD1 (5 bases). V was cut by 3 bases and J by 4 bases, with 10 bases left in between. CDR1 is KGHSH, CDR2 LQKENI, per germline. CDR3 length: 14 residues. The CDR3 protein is CASSPAQVNQPQHF. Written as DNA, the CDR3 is TGTGCCAGCTCACCTGCACAGGTTAATCAGCCCCAGCATTTT.

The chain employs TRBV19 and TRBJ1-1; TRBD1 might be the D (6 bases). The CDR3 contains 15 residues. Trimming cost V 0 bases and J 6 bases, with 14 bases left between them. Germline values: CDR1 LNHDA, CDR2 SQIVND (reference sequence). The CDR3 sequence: CASSIDRGGLAEAFF. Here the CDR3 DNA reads TGTGCCAGTAGTATAGATAGGGGGGGCCTGGCTGAAGCTTTCTTT.

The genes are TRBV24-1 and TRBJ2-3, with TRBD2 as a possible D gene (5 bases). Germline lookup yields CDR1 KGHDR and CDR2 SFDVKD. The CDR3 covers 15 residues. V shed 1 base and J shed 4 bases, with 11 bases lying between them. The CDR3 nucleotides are TGTGCCACCAGTGATTTCAGAGGGTCCTCAGATACGCAGTATTTT. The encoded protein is CATSDFRGSSDTQYF.

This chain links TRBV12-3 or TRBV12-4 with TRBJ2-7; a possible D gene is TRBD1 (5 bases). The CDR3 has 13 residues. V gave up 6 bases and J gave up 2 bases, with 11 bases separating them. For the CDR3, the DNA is TGTGCCAGCAGCACGATACAGGCCTACGAGCAGTACTTC. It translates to CASSTIQAYEQYF.

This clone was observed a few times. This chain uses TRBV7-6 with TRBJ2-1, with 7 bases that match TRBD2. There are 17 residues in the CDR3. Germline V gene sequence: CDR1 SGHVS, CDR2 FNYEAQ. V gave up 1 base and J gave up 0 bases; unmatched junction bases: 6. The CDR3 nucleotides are TGTGCCAGCAGCTTAGGGATCCGCGGGAGCTCCTACAATGAGCAGTTCTTC. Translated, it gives CASSLGIRGSSYNEQFF.

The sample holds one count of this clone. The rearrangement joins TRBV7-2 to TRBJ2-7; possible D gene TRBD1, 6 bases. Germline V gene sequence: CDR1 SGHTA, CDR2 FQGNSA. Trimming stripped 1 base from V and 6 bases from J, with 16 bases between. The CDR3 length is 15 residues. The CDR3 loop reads CASSLVQGTELEQYF. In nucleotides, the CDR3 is TGTGCCAGCAGCTTAGTGCAGGGGACCGAGCTCGAGCAGTACTTC. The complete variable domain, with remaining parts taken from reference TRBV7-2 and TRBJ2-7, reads GAGVSQSPSNKVTEKGKDVELRCDPISGHTALYWYRQSLGQGLEFLIYFQGNSAPDKSGLPSDRFSAERTGGSVSTLTIQRTQQEDSAVYLCASSLVQGTELEQYFGPGTRLTVT.

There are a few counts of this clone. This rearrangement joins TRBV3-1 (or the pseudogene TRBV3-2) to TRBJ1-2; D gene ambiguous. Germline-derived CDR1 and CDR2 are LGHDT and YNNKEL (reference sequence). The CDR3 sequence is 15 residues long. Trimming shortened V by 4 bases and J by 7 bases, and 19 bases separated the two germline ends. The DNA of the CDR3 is TGTGCCAGCAGCCCTCGGACTGAAGCCAAGGGTGGCTACACCTTC. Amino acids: CASSPRTEAKGGYTF.

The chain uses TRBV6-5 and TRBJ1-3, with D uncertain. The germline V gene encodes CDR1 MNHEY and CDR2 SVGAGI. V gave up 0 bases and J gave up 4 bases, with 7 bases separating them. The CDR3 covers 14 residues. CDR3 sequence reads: CASSYSTVGNTIYF. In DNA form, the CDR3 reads TGTGCCAGCAGTTACTCAACGGTGGGAAACACCATATATTTT.

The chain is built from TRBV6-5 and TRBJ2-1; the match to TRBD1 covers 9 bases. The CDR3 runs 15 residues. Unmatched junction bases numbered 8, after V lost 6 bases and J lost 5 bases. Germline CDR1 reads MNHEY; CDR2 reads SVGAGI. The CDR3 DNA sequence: TGTGCCAGCAGGATGCCGGGACAGGGAAACAATGAGCAGTTCTTC. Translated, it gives CASRMPGQGNNEQFF.

The CDR3 nucleotides read TGCGCCAGCAGCCAAGAGACCACAGGGGGCCTCTATGGCTACACCTTC. As protein: CASSQETTGGLYGYTF. The chain uses TRBV4-3 and TRBJ1-2; 9 bases agree with TRBD1. Germline loops: CDR1 LGHNA, CDR2 YSLEER. CDR3 size: 16 residues. V lost 0 bases and J lost 4; bases outside the gene matches: 6.

The CDR3 DNA follows: TGTGCCAGCAGCTTACTCACCGGGATTTATGGCTACACCTTC. It encodes CASSLLTGIYGYTF. V is TRBV7-2 and J is TRBJ1-2, with no clear D. Between the trimmed V and J ends, which lost 2 bases and 5 bases, there was a span of 12 bases. The germline CDR1 and CDR2 sequences are SGHTA and FQGNSA. The CDR3 is 14 residues long.

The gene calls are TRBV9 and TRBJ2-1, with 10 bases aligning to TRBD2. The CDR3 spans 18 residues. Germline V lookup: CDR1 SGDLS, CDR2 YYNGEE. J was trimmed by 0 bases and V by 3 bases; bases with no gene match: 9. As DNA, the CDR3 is TGTGCCAGCAGCGCCTTAGCGGGGGGCCAAAGCTCCTACAATGAGCAGTTCTTC. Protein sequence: CASSALAGGQSSYNEQFF.

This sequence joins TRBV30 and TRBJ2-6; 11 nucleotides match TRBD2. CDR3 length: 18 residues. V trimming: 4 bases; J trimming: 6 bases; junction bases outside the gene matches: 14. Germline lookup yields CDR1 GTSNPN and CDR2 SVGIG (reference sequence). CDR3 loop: CAWTTTGTSGVKANVLTF. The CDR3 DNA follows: TGTGCCTGGACAACAACCGGGACTAGCGGAGTCAAGGCCAACGTCCTGACTTTC. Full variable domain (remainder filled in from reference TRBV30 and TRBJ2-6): SQTIHQWPATLVQPVGSPLSLECTVEGTSNPNLYWYRQAAGRGLQLLFYSVGIGQISSEVPQNLSASRPQDRQFILSSKKLLLSDSGFYLCAWTTTGTSGVKANVLTFGAGSRLTVL.

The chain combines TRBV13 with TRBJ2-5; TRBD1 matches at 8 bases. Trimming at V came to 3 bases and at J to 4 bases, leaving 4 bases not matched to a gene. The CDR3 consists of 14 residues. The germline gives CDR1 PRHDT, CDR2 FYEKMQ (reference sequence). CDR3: CASSFRTGRETQYF. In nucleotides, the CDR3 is TGTGCCAGCAGCTTCCGGACAGGGCGAGAGACCCAGTACTTC.

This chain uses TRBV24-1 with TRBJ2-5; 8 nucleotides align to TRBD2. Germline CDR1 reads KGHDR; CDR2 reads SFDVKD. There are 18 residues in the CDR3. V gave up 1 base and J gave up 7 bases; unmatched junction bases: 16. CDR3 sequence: CATSDLASGSLLRSTQYF. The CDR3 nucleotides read TGTGCCACCAGTGATTTAGCGAGCGGGAGCCTTCTTAGGTCGACCCAGTACTTC.

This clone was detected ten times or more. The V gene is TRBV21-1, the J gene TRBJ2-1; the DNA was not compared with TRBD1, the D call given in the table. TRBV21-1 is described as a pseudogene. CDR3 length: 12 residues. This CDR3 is CASSFRDRGIIF. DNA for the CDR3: TGTGCCAGCAGCTTCCGGGACAGGGGGATAATCTTC.

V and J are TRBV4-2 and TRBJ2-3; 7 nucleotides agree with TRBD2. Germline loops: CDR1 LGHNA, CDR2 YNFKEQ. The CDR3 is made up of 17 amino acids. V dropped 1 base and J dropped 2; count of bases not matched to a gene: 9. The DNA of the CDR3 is TGTGCCAGCAGCCAAGTAGGCGGCGGGGGTGCCACAGATACGCAGTATTTT. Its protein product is CASSQVGGGGATDTQYF.

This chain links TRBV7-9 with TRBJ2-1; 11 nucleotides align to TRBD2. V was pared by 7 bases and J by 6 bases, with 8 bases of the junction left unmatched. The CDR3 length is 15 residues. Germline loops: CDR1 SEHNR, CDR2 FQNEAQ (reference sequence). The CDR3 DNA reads TGTGCCAGCAACCCGACTAGCGGGGCCTCCAATGAGCAGTTCTTC. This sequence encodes CASNPTSGASNEQFF.

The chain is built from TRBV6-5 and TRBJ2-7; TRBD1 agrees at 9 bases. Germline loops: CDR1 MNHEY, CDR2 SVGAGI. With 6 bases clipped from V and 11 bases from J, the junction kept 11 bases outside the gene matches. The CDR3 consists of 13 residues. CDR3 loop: CASRPGGQGDKYF. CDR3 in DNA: TGTGCCAGCAGACCTGGGGGACAGGGCGATAAGTACTTC.

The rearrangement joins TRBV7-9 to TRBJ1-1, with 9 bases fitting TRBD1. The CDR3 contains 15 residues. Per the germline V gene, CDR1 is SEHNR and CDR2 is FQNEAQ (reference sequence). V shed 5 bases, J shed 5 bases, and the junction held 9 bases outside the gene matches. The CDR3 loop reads CASSPLQGAWTEAFF. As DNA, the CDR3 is TGTGCCAGCAGCCCACTACAGGGGGCGTGGACTGAAGCTTTCTTT.